The 25 T cell receptor beta chains below were found in one sample sequenced in a study of blood T cell repertoires in COVID-19 (dated by TCRdb to 2020 to 2021). Libraries were made using the immunoSEQ multiplex PCR assay. TCRdb provides this immuneACCESS table in a form limited to in-frame rearrangements. Some clones are lacking; in checked studies, under half of them reflect an unresolved V gene, and why the rest are absent is not known. This sample is represented by about 120,000 clones; 87% of them were singletons. The ten most abundant clones make up 4.5% to 5% of the sample. Input material: peripheral blood. These receptors all stem from a human donor in a cohort sampled during active COVID-19.

This rearrangement joins TRBV12-3 or TRBV12-4 to TRBJ1-4; 7 bases are shared with TRBD1. J was trimmed by 7 bases and V by 5 bases; bases with no gene match: 4. This CDR3 is 13 amino acids long. The DNA for the CDR3 is TGTGCCAGCAGTCCGCGGACAGGTGAAAAACTGTTTTTT. This codes for CASSPRTGEKLFF.

This chain connects TRBV13 to TRBJ2-1; TRBD2 aligns across 9 bases. The junction had 6 bases not matched to a gene; V was cut back by 5 bases and J by 4 bases. Germline V gene sequence: CDR1 PRHDT, CDR2 FYEKMQ (reference sequence). This CDR3 is 15 amino acids long. The CDR3 region has the DNA TGTGCCAGCAGCATTCCGGGACTAGCTTACAATGAGCAGTTCTTC. This encodes CASSIPGLAYNEQFF.

V and J are TRBV6-1 and TRBJ1-5; no firm D call. Per the germline V gene, CDR1 is MNHNS and CDR2 is SASEGT. Trimming left V 2 bases short and J 1 base short, with 9 bases between. The CDR3 loop spans 15 amino acids. CDR3 sequence: CASSESAVSNQPQHF. The CDR3 DNA reads TGTGCCAGCAGTGAATCAGCGGTAAGCAATCAGCCCCAGCATTTT.

As to this clone: The junction shows a germline mismatch at one end, possibly a read error. The rearrangement joins TRBV19 to TRBJ2-1, with TRBD2 identical over 7 bases. This CDR3 is 15 amino acids long. The germline gives CDR1 LNHDA, CDR2 SQIVND (reference sequence). The CDR3 loop is CASSGDYPSHNEQFF. Written as DNA, the CDR3 is TGTGCCAGTAGTGGGGACTATCCCTCCCACAATGAGCAGTTCTTC. The variable domain in full, completed from reference TRBV19 and TRBJ2-1, reads DGGITQSPKYLFRKEGQNVTLSCEQNLNHDAMYWYRQDPGQGLRLIYYSQIVNDFQKGDIAEGYSVSREKKESFPLTVTSAQKNPTAFYLCASSGDYPSHNEQFFGPGTRLTVL.

The genes are TRBV5-8 and TRBJ2-1; 11 nucleotides match TRBD2. CDR3 length: 14 residues. The V gene end was trimmed by 4 bases and the J gene end by 10 bases; junction bases not matched to a gene: 7. Germline CDR1 is SGHTS and CDR2 is YDEGEE. The CDR3 sequence: CASSRLAGGLEQFF. The CDR3, as DNA: TGTGCCAGCAGCCGTCTAGCGGGAGGTTTGGAGCAGTTCTTC.

The chain links TRBV19 to TRBJ2-5; 12 nucleotides agree with TRBD1. Germline-derived CDR1 and CDR2 are LNHDA and SQIVND (reference sequence). The CDR3 contains 15 residues. With V trimmed by 4 bases and J by 10 bases, 10 bases remained unmatched. CDR3 in DNA: TGTGCCAGTAGTACGGGACAGGGGGCGCCAAGGGTCCAGTACTTC. Amino acids: CASSTGQGAPRVQYF.

This clone was recorded many times. This chain links TRBV30 with TRBJ1-5; TRBD1 matches 9 bases. After removal of 0 bases from V and 6 bases from J, the junction contained 6 bases not matched to a gene. This CDR3 has 15 amino acids. CDR1 GTSNPN and CDR2 SVGIG come from the germline V gene (reference sequence). CDR3 sequence (DNA): TGTGCCTGGAGTGTACTCGGACAGGGGCCTCAGCCCCAGCATTTT. It codes for CAWSVLGQGPQPQHF.

J is TRBJ2-2 and V is TRBV10-3; 12 bases agree with TRBD2. Germline CDR1 and CDR2: ENHRY and SYGVKD. The V segment lost 4 bases and the J segment 5 bases; nucleotides outside the gene matches: 8. The CDR3 consists of 17 residues. CDR3 residues: CAISGTSGTSWTGELFF. The CDR3 DNA follows: TGTGCCATCAGTGGGACTAGCGGGACTTCCTGGACCGGGGAGCTGTTTTTT.

The chain carries TRBV19 and TRBJ2-2, with TRBD2 as a possible D gene (6 bases). Germline values: CDR1 LNHDA, CDR2 SQIVND (reference sequence). V lost 5 bases to trimming and J lost 5 bases, with 15 bases between them. The CDR3 runs to 15 residues. The CDR3 nucleotides are TGTGCCAGTAGTCCTCTGGGAGGAACTACCGGGGAGCTGTTTTTT. It codes for CASSPLGGTTGELFF.

In this sample, this clone turned up a few times. This chain links TRBV7-9 with TRBJ1-1; possible D gene TRBD1, 6 bases. CDR3 length: 14 amino acids. V shed 7 bases and J shed 0 bases, with 12 bases lying between them. The V gene's germline CDR1 is SEHNR and CDR2 FQNEAQ (reference sequence). The CDR3 protein is CASKAGVLNTEAFF. Written as DNA, the CDR3 is TGTGCCAGCAAGGCAGGGGTCCTGAACACTGAAGCTTTCTTT.

This rearrangement joins TRBV6-5 to TRBJ1-6; 7 nucleotides agree with TRBD1. There are 15 residues in the CDR3. Per germline, CDR1 MNHEY and CDR2 SVGAGI. V gave up 6 bases and J gave up 5 bases; unmatched junction bases: 7. The CDR3 loop reads CASSRGTANNSPLHF. The CDR3 nucleotides read TGTGCCAGCAGCCGGGGGACAGCTAATAATTCACCCCTCCACTTT.

In its sample, this clone was seen a few times. The chain links TRBV29-1 to TRBJ1-2; the match to TRBD1 covers 9 bases. The CDR3 has 11 amino acids. Germline trimming cut 6 bases from V and 7 bases from J; bases unmatched to any gene: 3. Germline CDR1 and CDR2: SQVTM and ANQGSEA. The CDR3 sequence: CSVQGAAGYTF. The CDR3 DNA reads TGCAGCGTACAGGGGGCTGCTGGCTACACCTTC.

The chain combines TRBV6-1 with TRBJ1-2; TRBD1 agrees at 9 bases. Per germline, CDR1 MNHNS and CDR2 SASEGT. J lost 7 bases, V lost 2 bases, and 8 bases had no gene match. There are 15 residues in the CDR3. CDR3 sequence: CASSEFSGQGSGYTF. In DNA form, the CDR3 reads TGTGCCAGCAGTGAATTTTCGGGACAGGGTAGTGGCTACACCTTC.

The rearrangement joins TRBV5-1 to TRBJ2-1; 13 bases agree with TRBD2. Per germline, CDR1 SGHRS and CDR2 YFSETQ. Unmatched junction bases numbered 5, after V lost 6 bases and J lost 5 bases. The CDR3 runs to 15 residues. The CDR3, as DNA: TGCGCCAGCACCCCACTAGCGGGGGGGAACAATGAGCAGTTCTTC. Protein: CASTPLAGGNNEQFF. Full variable domain (outside the CDR3, taken from reference TRBV5-1 and TRBJ2-1): KAGVTQTPRYLIKTRGQQVTLSCSPISGHRSVSWYQQTPGQGLQFLFEYFSETQRNKGNFPGRFSGRQFSNSRSEMNVSTLELGDSALYLCASTPLAGGNNEQFFGPGTRLTVL.

The chain joins TRBV5-1 to TRBJ2-5; TRBD2 is a possible D gene (7 bases). From germline, CDR1 is SGHRS and CDR2 YFSETQ. The length of the CDR3 is 14 residues. V lost 1 base, J lost 7 bases, and 14 bases lay in between. This CDR3 reads CASSLSEGGVTQYF. The CDR3 DNA sequence: TGCGCCAGCAGCTTGAGTGAAGGGGGGGTGACCCAGTACTTC.

V is TRBV19 and J is TRBJ2-7, with D perhaps TRBD2 (5 bases). The CDR3 runs 13 residues. V shed 7 bases and J shed 3 bases, with 13 bases lying between them. CDR1 is LNHDA, CDR2 SQIVND, per germline (reference sequence). The CDR3 loop reads CASTTGEGYEQYF. In nucleotides, the CDR3 is TGTGCCAGTACTACCGGTGAGGGCTACGAGCAGTACTTC. The variable domain in full, with the rest retrieved from reference TRBV19 and TRBJ2-7, is DGGITQSPKYLFRKEGQNVTLSCEQNLNHDAMYWYRQDPGQGLRLIYYSQIVNDFQKGDIAEGYSVSREKKESFPLTVTSAQKNPTAFYLCASTTGEGYEQYFGPGTRLTVT.

The chain carries TRBV10-3 and TRBJ2-5; 13 bases match TRBD2. Losses at the gene ends were 0 bases for V and 1 base for J; bases not matched to a gene: 2. Germline values: CDR1 ENHRY, CDR2 SYGVKD. This CDR3 is built from 17 residues. The CDR3 nucleotides are TGTGCCATCAGTGAGTCGACTAGCGGGGGGCCCCAAGAGACCCAGTACTTC. Encoded protein: CAISESTSGGPQETQYF.

The rearrangement uses TRBV5-1 and TRBJ2-5, with 7 bases lining up with TRBD1. CDR3 length: 16 residues. The germline CDR1 and CDR2 sequences are SGHRS and YFSETQ. The junction had 13 bases not matched to a gene; V was cut back by 4 bases and J by 4 bases. CDR3: CASSPAPQGVGETQYF. The CDR3 DNA reads as TGCGCCAGCAGCCCGGCACCTCAGGGGGTTGGAGAGACCCAGTACTTC.

This chain joins TRBV30 and TRBJ2-3, with D maybe TRBD2 (6 bases). Germline CDR1 and CDR2: GTSNPN and SVGIG (reference sequence). CDR3 length: 14 residues. The V gene lost 3 bases and the J gene lost 1 base, with 11 bases spanning the gap. CDR3 in DNA: TGTGCCTGGAGACCGGGACTGGGCACAGATACGCAGTATTTT. Translated, it gives CAWRPGLGTDTQYF. Complete variable domain (other parts from reference TRBV30 and TRBJ2-3): SQTIHQWPATLVQPVGSPLSLECTVEGTSNPNLYWYRQAAGRGLQLLFYSVGIGQISSEVPQNLSASRPQDRQFILSSKKLLLSDSGFYLCAWRPGLGTDTQYFGPGTRLTVL.

This clone was counted a single time. The V gene is TRBV6-5, the J gene TRBJ1-5, with D tentatively TRBD1 (6 bases). Trimming took off 2 bases at V and 5 bases at J, with 13 bases between the two ends. The CDR3 spans 15 residues. Germline V gene sequence: CDR1 MNHEY, CDR2 SVGAGI. Here the CDR3 reads CASSYGQGLYQPQHF. In DNA form, the CDR3 reads TGTGCCAGCAGTTACGGGCAGGGGTTGTATCAGCCCCAGCATTTT.

CDR3 nucleotide sequence: TGTGCCAGCAGCCCTCTGCCGGGACAGGATAGCTCTGGGGCCAACGTCCTGACTTTC. Protein sequence: CASSPLPGQDSSGANVLTF. V gene TRBV5-5 combines with J gene TRBJ2-6; 8 nucleotides agree with TRBD1. The V and J ends lost 4 bases and 0 bases, in that order; junction bases with no gene match: 12. Germline-derived CDR1 and CDR2 are SGHKS and YYEKEE (reference sequence). This CDR3 region has 19 residues.

This clone was seen only once. The rearrangement links TRBV5-5 to TRBJ2-2; 8 nucleotides line up with TRBD2. Per the germline V gene, CDR1 is SGHKS and CDR2 is YYEKEE (reference sequence). The CDR3 sequence is 15 residues long. Trimming cost V 4 bases and J 6 bases; bases outside gene matches: 8. The CDR3 sequence is CASSTSGSKAGELFF. The CDR3, as DNA: TGTGCCAGCAGCACCAGCGGGAGTAAGGCCGGGGAGCTGTTTTTT. Looking up the rest from reference TRBV5-5 and TRBJ2-2 gives the full variable domain: DAGVTQSPTHLIKTRGQQVTLRCSPISGHKSVSWYQQVLGQGPQFIFQYYEKEERGRGNFPDRFSARQFPNYSSELNVNALLLGDSALYLCASSTSGSKAGELFFGEGSRLTVL.

This clone was found a few times. Other DNA sequences within the sample encode an identical CDR3. The J gene is TRBJ2-7, the V gene TRBV3-1 (or the pseudogene TRBV3-2), with 10 bases that match TRBD1. The CDR3 consists of 14 residues. V shed 5 bases and J 3 bases; nucleotides not matched to a gene: 4. CDR1 LGHDT and CDR2 YNNKEL come from the germline V gene (reference sequence). CDR3 nucleotide sequence: TGTGCCAGCAGCTTGGGACAGGGGAGCTACGAGCAGTACTTC. Encoded protein: CASSLGQGSYEQYF.

In its sample, this clone was seen a few times. The DNA of the CDR3 is TGCGCCAGCAGCTTAGGGACAGGGCTCGCCGGAAACACCATATATTTT. Its translation: CASSLGTGLAGNTIYF. This chain joins TRBV5-1 and TRBJ1-3; the match to TRBD1 covers 9 bases. The junction had 7 bases not matched to a gene; V was cut back by 2 bases and J by 4 bases. Per the germline V gene, CDR1 is SGHRS and CDR2 is YFSETQ. The CDR3 contains 16 residues.

The CDR3 DNA follows: TGTGCCACCATCGGACAAACGACTGAAAAACTGTTTTTT. Protein sequence: CATIGQTTEKLFF. V usage is TRBV6-5 and J usage is TRBJ1-4; D might be TRBD1 (5 bases). V was shortened by 10 bases and J by 7 bases, with 16 bases between the two germline ends. Germline-derived CDR1 and CDR2 are MNHEY and SVGAGI. The CDR3 is made up of 13 amino acids.